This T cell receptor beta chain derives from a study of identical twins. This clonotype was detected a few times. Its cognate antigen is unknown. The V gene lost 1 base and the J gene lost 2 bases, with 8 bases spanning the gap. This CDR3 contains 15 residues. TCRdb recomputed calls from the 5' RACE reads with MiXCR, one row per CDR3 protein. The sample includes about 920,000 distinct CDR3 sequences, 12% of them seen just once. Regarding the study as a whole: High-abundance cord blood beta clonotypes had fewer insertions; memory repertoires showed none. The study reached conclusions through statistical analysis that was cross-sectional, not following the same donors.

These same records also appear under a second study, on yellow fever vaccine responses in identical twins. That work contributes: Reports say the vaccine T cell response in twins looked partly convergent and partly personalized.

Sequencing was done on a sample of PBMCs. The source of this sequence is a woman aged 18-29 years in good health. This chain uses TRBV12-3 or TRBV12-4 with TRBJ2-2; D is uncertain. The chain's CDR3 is CASSLGSHNTGELFF. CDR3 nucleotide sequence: TGTGCCAGCAGTTTAGGGTCTCATAACACCGGGGAGCTGTTTTTT.